Below, 30 T cell receptor beta chains from the same sample are listed, as sequenced in a study of cytomegalovirus exposure and HLA in healthy donors (dated by TCRdb to the late 2010s). Libraries were built with the immunoSEQ multiplex PCR assay. A mixture of 60 forward primers for TCR Vbeta segments and 13 reverse primers for TCR Jbeta segments was used in the multiplex PCR. TCRdb carries this immuneACCESS record with in-frame sequences only. Its versions omit some clonotypes, under half of them owing to an unresolved V gene in the studies checked, with the rest unexplained. This sample lists 100,000 to 120,000 clones; over 65% were detected once. The ten largest account for roughly 1.2% of the sample. Material: PBMCs. Receptor source: a woman aged 25-40 years in good health and CMV-seronegative.

In the case of this clone: Other DNA sequences in this specimen translate into the identical CDR3. The chain couples TRBV29-1 to TRBJ1-2; TRBD1 matches 7 bases. In germline, CDR1 is SQVTM, CDR2 ANQGSEA. This CDR3 is built from 15 residues. Trimming removed 1 base from V and 0 bases from J; junction bases left unmatched: 5. Here the CDR3 reads CSVEGQGNSNYGYTF. The CDR3 DNA reads as TGCAGCGTTGAAGGACAGGGTAACTCTAACTATGGCTACACCTTC. Drawing the rest from reference TRBV29-1 and TRBJ1-2, the complete variable domain is SAVISQKPSRDICQRGTSLTIQCQVDSQVTMMFWYRQQPGQSLTLIATANQGSEATYESGFVIDKFPISRPNLTFSTLTVSNMSPEDSSIYLCSVEGQGNSNYGYTFGSGTRLTVV.

The chain employs TRBV5-1 and TRBJ2-1; TRBD1 might be the D (5 bases). In germline, CDR1 is SGHRS, CDR2 YFSETQ. The CDR3 has 11 amino acids. V dropped 3 bases and J dropped 9 bases, with 7 bases sitting between them. CDR3 sequence: CASSWGGEQFF. CDR3 nucleotide sequence: TGCGCCAGCAGCTGGGGCGGTGAGCAGTTCTTC.

V is TRBV7-8 and J is TRBJ1-4; 7 nucleotides match TRBD1. V lost 2 bases and J lost 7; bases outside the gene matches: 7. The CDR3 runs 15 residues. Germline-derived CDR1 and CDR2 are SGHVS and FQNEAQ. CDR3 nucleotides: TGTGCCAGCAGCTTAATACAGGGGAGCGGTGAAAAACTGTTTTTT. Its protein is CASSLIQGSGEKLFF.

The chain couples TRBV21-1 to TRBJ2-1; the table's D gene call, TRBD2, was not cross checked with the DNA. TRBV21-1 has pseudogene status. The CDR3 length is 17 residues. This chain's CDR3 is CASSKARGGRASGEQFF. The CDR3 DNA is TGTGCCAGCAGCAAAGCTCGTGGCGGGAGGGCCTCTGGTGAGCAGTTCTTC.

CDR3 residues: CASSAINLAPGELFF. CDR3 nucleotides: TGTGCCAGCAGCGCAATTAATCTAGCTCCCGGGGAGCTGTTTTTT. This chain links TRBV7-6 with TRBJ2-2; possibly TRBD2 for D (5 bases). The germline V gene has CDR1 SGHVS and CDR2 FNYEAQ. CDR3 length: 15 amino acids. The V gene lost 5 bases and the J gene lost 6 bases, with 16 bases spanning the gap.

The chain links TRBV14 to TRBJ2-7, with D possibly being TRBD2 (5 bases). Germline V CDR1 and CDR2: SGHDN, FVKESK. The CDR3 is 13 amino acids. Trimming pared 3 bases from V and 3 bases from J, leaving 9 bases between. CDR3 sequence: CASSQSAGYEQYF. As DNA, the CDR3 is TGTGCCAGCAGCCAGTCGGCGGGCTACGAGCAGTACTTC.

The chain recombines TRBV29-1 with TRBJ1-2; 9 bases align to TRBD1. Germline V lookup: CDR1 SQVTM, CDR2 ANQGSEA. CDR3 length equals 15 residues. V lost 0 bases and J lost 4; bases outside the gene matches: 6. CDR3 nucleotides: TGCAGCGTTGAAGAGGAGACAGGGGGGAGCTATGGCTACACCTTC. It codes for CSVEEETGGSYGYTF.

The chain carries TRBV28 and TRBJ2-4; TRBD2 is a possible D gene (6 bases). Germline CDR1 is MDHEN and CDR2 is SYDVKM. The length of the CDR3 is 13 residues. The V gene lost 6 bases and the J gene lost 9 bases, with 15 bases spanning the gap. The CDR3 DNA reads TGTGCCAGCAGCTTCTCGGGGGTGGCCATTCAGTACTTC. Translating it yields CASSFSGVAIQYF.

The chain employs TRBV5-1 and TRBJ2-2; D may be TRBD1 (6 bases). Trimming took off 4 bases at V and 9 bases at J, with 16 bases between the two ends. The CDR3 sequence is 14 residues long. Germline loops: CDR1 SGHRS, CDR2 YFSETQ. CDR3 loop: CASSGGLLAWELFF. The CDR3 DNA follows: TGCGCCAGCAGCGGGGGCCTCCTCGCCTGGGAGCTGTTTTTT.

This clone showed up just a few times. The rearrangement links TRBV6-1 to TRBJ1-3; a possible D gene is TRBD1 (5 bases). The germline V gene has CDR1 MNHNS and CDR2 SASEGT. The CDR3 loop spans 14 amino acids. Trimming cost V 4 bases and J 2 bases, with 9 bases left between them. Here the CDR3 reads CASSAGGAGNTIYF. Here the CDR3 DNA reads TGTGCCAGCAGTGCCGGGGGGGCTGGAAACACCATATATTTT.

CDR3 DNA: TGTGCCAGCAGTGAAGTGGGACAGGGGGCTGGCTACACCTTC. Translating it yields CASSEVGQGAGYTF. J is TRBJ1-2 and V is TRBV6-1; 12 bases line up with TRBD1. The germline gives CDR1 MNHNS, CDR2 SASEGT. V lost 1 base, J lost 7 bases, and 1 base stayed unmatched. CDR3 length: 14 amino acids.

This clone was counted between two and nine times. The chain employs TRBV18 and TRBJ2-7, with D possibly being TRBD1 (6 bases). This CDR3 region has 14 residues. In germline, CDR1 is KGHSH, CDR2 LQKENI. V was clipped by 4 bases and J by 1 base, with 11 bases between them. The CDR3 reads CASSLKTGSYEQYF. The CDR3 DNA sequence: TGTGCCAGCTCACTCAAAACAGGGTCCTACGAGCAGTACTTC.

V is TRBV21-1 and J is TRBJ2-3; TRBD1 was called by the table and not checked on the DNA. TRBV21-1 counts as a pseudogene. This CDR3 has 16 residues. CDR3 bases: TGTGCCAGCAGCGCATTAACAGGGGTGAGAGCAGATACGCAGTATTTT. It codes for CASSALTGVRADTQYF.

J is TRBJ2-3 and V is TRBV7-9; 12 nucleotides match TRBD2. The germline V gene encodes CDR1 SEHNR and CDR2 FQNEAQ (reference sequence). This CDR3 has 16 residues. J gave up 0 bases and V 5 bases, and 3 bases lay outside the gene matches. Here the CDR3 reads CASSQGLAGSTDTQYF. The CDR3 nucleotides read TGTGCCAGCAGCCAAGGACTAGCGGGGAGCACAGATACGCAGTATTTT.

This chain joins TRBV4-2 and TRBJ2-1, with 9 bases matching TRBD1. After removal of 3 bases from V and 7 bases from J, the junction contained 13 bases not matched to a gene. This CDR3 contains 17 residues. Germline CDR1 LGHNA, CDR2 YNFKEQ. The CDR3: CASSHTTTGTGKNEQFF. CDR3 nucleotides: TGTGCCAGCAGCCATACTACGACCGGGACAGGGAAGAATGAGCAGTTCTTC.

The V call is TRBV11-2, the J call TRBJ2-7; 7 bases align to TRBD1. CDR3 length: 14 residues. Germline lookup yields CDR1 SGHAT and CDR2 FQNNGV. V dropped 4 bases and J dropped 3; count of bases not matched to a gene: 6. CDR3 region: CASSWGQRFYEQYF. CDR3 DNA: TGTGCCAGCAGCTGGGGACAGAGATTCTACGAGCAGTACTTC. The entire variable domain, with the rest obtained from reference TRBV11-2 and TRBJ2-7, is as follows: EAGVAQSPRYKIIEKRQSVAFWCNPISGHATLYWYQQILGQGPKLLIQFQNNGVVDDSQLPKDRFSAERLKGVDSTLKIQPAKLEDSAVYLCASSWGQRFYEQYFGPGTRLTVT.

The gene calls are TRBV7-3 and TRBJ2-2; 9 bases are a match to TRBD2. The V gene's germline CDR1 is SGHTA and CDR2 FQGTGA. CDR3 length equals 14 residues. Trimming cost V 6 bases and J 10 bases; bases outside gene matches: 9. This CDR3 reads CASRRLAGETELFF. In DNA form, the CDR3 reads TGTGCCAGCAGAAGGTTAGCGGGGGAGACGGAGCTGTTTTTT.

The rearrangement uses TRBV19 and TRBJ1-5; D might be TRBD1 (5 bases). Between the trimmed V and J ends, which lost 1 base and 16 bases, there was a span of 14 bases. This CDR3 comprises 12 residues. The germline gives CDR1 LNHDA, CDR2 SQIVND (reference sequence). CDR3 bases: TGTGCCAGTAGTATAGGAGGAGGGGCCCGACATTTT. It is translated as CASSIGGGARHF.

The J gene is TRBJ2-1, the V gene TRBV2; 12 bases agree with TRBD2. The V gene end was trimmed by 7 bases and the J gene end by 6 bases; junction bases not matched to a gene: 10. This CDR3 comprises 16 residues. Germline values: CDR1 SNHLY, CDR2 FYNNEI. This CDR3 reads CASKTSGGPGANEQFF. The CDR3 nucleotides are TGTGCCAGCAAAACTAGCGGGGGGCCAGGGGCCAATGAGCAGTTCTTC. The full variable domain, in which reference TRBV2 and TRBJ2-1 provide the parts outside the CDR3, is EPEVTQTPSHQVTQMGQEVILRCVPISNHLYFYWYRQILGQKVEFLVSFYNNEISEKSEIFDDQFSVERPDGSNFTLKIRSTKLEDSAMYFCASKTSGGPGANEQFFGPGTRLTVL.

This clone was observed a single time. This chain connects TRBV29-1 to TRBJ2-7; 14 nucleotides line up with TRBD2. Trimming removed 6 bases from V and 0 bases from J; junction bases left unmatched: 7. Germline loops: CDR1 SQVTM, CDR2 ANQGSEA. CDR3 length: 16 residues. In DNA, the CDR3 is TGCAGCGTAGTTGGACTAGCGGGAGGAAGCTCCTACGAGCAGTACTTC. Its translation is CSVVGLAGGSSYEQYF.

A few counts support this clone. CDR3 DNA: TGTGCCAGCAGCTTAACCCCAGGGGCCTACAATGAGCAGTTCTTC. Protein sequence: CASSLTPGAYNEQFF. The gene calls are TRBV7-3 and TRBJ2-1, with D possibly matching TRBD1 (6 bases). V lost 0 bases, J lost 2 bases, and 8 bases lay in between. The CDR3 extends over 15 amino acids. Germline V gene data show CDR1 as SGHTA and CDR2 as FQGTGA.

This sequence joins TRBV4-1 and TRBJ2-2, with D perhaps TRBD1 (7 bases). The CDR3 runs 16 residues. V was shortened by 3 bases and J by 7 bases, with 18 bases between the two germline ends. Germline lookup yields CDR1 MGHRA and CDR2 YSYEKL. CDR3 loop: CASSHESAGGNGELFF. DNA of the CDR3: TGCGCCAGCAGCCATGAATCTGCAGGGGGGAACGGGGAGCTGTTTTTT.

The V and J genes are TRBV7-9 and TRBJ2-1, with D possibly TRBD2 on 6 matching bases. Germline CDR1 reads SEHNR; CDR2 reads FQNEAQ (reference sequence). V lost 4 bases, J lost 0 bases, and 16 bases lay in between. The CDR3 runs 17 residues. This chain's CDR3 is CASSSGGDPYSYNEQFF. CDR3 DNA: TGTGCCAGCAGCTCAGGCGGGGATCCTTACTCCTACAATGAGCAGTTCTTC.

This clone was observed a handful of times. J is TRBJ1-1 and V is TRBV13, with D tentatively TRBD1 (6 bases). CDR3 length: 14 amino acids. Trimming stripped 2 bases from V and 6 bases from J, with 13 bases between. Per the germline V gene, CDR1 is PRHDT and CDR2 is FYEKMQ (reference sequence). The CDR3 nucleotides read TGTGCCAGCAGCTTATTGGGCAGGGGCCCTGAAGCTTTCTTT. This sequence encodes CASSLLGRGPEAFF.

The chain combines TRBV5-1 with TRBJ2-7, with 9 bases matching TRBD2. This CDR3 comprises 14 residues. After removal of 4 bases from V and 0 bases from J, the junction contained 2 bases not matched to a gene. CDR1 and CDR2 (germline): SGHRS, YFSETQ. The CDR3 DNA reads as TGCGCCAGCAGCCGTAGCGGGAGCTCCTACGAGCAGTACTTC. Encoded protein: CASSRSGSSYEQYF. The whole variable domain, remainder taken from reference TRBV5-1 and TRBJ2-7, is KAGVTQTPRYLIKTRGQQVTLSCSPISGHRSVSWYQQTPGQGLQFLFEYFSETQRNKGNFPGRFSGRQFSNSRSEMNVSTLELGDSALYLCASSRSGSSYEQYFGPGTRLTVT.

CDR3 protein: CASSQAGLTTDTQYF. For the CDR3, the DNA is TGTGCCAGCAGCCAAGCCGGACTGACGACAGATACGCAGTATTTT. The V and J genes are TRBV14 and TRBJ2-3; D might be TRBD2 (5 bases). There are 15 residues in the CDR3. V was shortened by 1 base and J by 3 bases, with 11 bases between the two germline ends. Germline assignment: CDR1 SGHDN and CDR2 FVKESK.

The chain is built from TRBV6-1 and TRBJ1-1, with TRBD1 matching 8 bases. This CDR3 is 15 amino acids long. J was trimmed by 1 base and V by 5 bases; bases with no gene match: 6. CDR1 and CDR2 (germline): MNHNS, SASEGT. The CDR3 spells CASSPRQGANTEAFF. The DNA for the CDR3 is TGTGCCAGCAGTCCCCGGCAGGGGGCGAACACTGAAGCTTTCTTT.

V and J are TRBV4-1 and TRBJ1-1; D might be TRBD1 (6 bases). Deletions cut 0 bases from V and 2 bases from J, with 10 bases between. This CDR3 is 15 amino acids long. Germline V lookup: CDR1 MGHRA, CDR2 YSYEKL. CDR3 nucleotides: TGCGCCAGCAGCCAAGAAACAGGGATTAACACTGAAGCTTTCTTT. Translating gives CASSQETGINTEAFF.

This chain connects TRBV29-1 to TRBJ2-7; 7 positions match TRBD1. Germline-derived CDR1 and CDR2 are SQVTM and ANQGSEA. The CDR3 loop spans 15 amino acids. V gave up 2 bases and J gave up 2 bases; unmatched junction bases: 9. CDR3 residues: CSVEYRGIPPYEQYF. The DNA of the CDR3 is TGCAGCGTTGAATACAGGGGAATCCCTCCCTACGAGCAGTACTTC.

The V gene is TRBV20-1, the J gene TRBJ1-5, with D hard to call. Germline CDR1 and CDR2: DFQATT and SNEGSKA (reference sequence). Trimming took off 6 bases at V and 9 bases at J, with 12 bases between the two ends. This CDR3 has 11 amino acids. This CDR3 is CSAQNSGPQHF. In DNA, the CDR3 is TGCAGTGCCCAAAACTCCGGGCCCCAGCATTTT.